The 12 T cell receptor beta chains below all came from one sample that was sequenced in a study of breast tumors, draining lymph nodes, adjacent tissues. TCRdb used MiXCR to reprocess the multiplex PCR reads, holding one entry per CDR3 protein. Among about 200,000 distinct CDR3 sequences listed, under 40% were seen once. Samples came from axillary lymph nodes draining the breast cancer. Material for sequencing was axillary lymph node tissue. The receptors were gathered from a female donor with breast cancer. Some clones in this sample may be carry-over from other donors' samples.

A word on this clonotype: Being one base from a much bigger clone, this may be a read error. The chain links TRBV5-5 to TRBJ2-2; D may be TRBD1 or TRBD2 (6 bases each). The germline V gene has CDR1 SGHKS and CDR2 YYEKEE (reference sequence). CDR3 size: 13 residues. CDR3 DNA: TGTGCCAGCACCCGGTACTTCGAGGGGGGGCTGTTTTTT. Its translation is CASTRYFEGGLFF.

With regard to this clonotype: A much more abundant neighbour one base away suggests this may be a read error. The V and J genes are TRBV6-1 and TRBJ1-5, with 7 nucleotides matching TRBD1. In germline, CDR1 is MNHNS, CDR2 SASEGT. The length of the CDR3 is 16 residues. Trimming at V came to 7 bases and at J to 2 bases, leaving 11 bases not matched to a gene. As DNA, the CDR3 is TGTGCCAGCAATCTTATGACAGGGTCTGGCAATCAGCCCCAGCATTTT. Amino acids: CASNLMTGSGNQPQHF.

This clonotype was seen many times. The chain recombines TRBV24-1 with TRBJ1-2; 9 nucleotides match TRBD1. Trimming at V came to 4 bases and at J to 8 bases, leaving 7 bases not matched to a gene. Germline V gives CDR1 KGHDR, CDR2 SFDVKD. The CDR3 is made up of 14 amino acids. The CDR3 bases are TGTGCCACCAGTGACCCGGACAGGGGAGGCGGCTACACCTTC. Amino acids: CATSDPDRGGGYTF.

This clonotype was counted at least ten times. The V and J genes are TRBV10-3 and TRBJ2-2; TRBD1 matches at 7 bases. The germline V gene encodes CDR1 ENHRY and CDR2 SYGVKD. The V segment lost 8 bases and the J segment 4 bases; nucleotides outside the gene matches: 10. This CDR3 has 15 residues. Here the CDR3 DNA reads TGTGCCATCGGCAGACAGGGTGATGTCACCGGGGAGCTGTTTTTT. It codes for CAIGRQGDVTGELFF.

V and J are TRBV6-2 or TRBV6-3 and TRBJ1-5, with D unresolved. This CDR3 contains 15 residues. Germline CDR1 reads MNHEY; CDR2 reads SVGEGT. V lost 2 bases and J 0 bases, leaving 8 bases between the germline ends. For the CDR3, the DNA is TGTGCCAGCAGTTACGAGGGATATAGCAATCAGCCCCAGCATTTT. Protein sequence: CASSYEGYSNQPQHF.

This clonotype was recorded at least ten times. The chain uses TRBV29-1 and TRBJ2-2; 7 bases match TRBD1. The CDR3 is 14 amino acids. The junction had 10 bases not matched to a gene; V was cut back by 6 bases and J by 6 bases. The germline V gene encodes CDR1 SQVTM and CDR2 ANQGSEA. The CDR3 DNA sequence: TGCAGCGTAGCTCGACAGGGAGCGGCCGGGGAGCTGTTTTTT. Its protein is CSVARQGAAGELFF.

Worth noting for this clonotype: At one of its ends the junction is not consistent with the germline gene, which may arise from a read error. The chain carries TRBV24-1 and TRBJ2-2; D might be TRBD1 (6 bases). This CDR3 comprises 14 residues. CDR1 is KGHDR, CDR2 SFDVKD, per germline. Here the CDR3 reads CATSRQGNTEELFF. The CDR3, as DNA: TGTGCCACCAGCCGGCAGGGGAACACCGAGGAGCTGTTTTTT.

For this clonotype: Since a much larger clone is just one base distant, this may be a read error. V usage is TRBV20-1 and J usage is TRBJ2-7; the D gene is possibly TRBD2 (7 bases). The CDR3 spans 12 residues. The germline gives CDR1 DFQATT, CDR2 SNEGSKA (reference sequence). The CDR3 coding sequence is TGCAGTGCGGCTGGGGGGGCAGACGAGCCGTACTTC. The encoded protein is CSAAGGADEPYF.

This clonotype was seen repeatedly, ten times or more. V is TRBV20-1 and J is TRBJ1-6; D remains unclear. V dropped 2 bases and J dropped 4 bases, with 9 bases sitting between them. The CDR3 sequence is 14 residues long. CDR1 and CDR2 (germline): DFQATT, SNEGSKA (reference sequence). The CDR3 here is CSARSDTYNSPLHF. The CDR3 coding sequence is TGCAGTGCTAGAAGCGACACATATAATTCACCCCTCCACTTT.

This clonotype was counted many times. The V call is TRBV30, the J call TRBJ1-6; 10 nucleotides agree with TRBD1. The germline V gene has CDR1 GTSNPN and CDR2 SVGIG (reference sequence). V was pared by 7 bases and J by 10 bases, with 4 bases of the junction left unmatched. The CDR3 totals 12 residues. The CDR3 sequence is CAFDRGQSPLHF. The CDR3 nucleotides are TGTGCCTTTGACAGGGGGCAATCACCCCTCCACTTT. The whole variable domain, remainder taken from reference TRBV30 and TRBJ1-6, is SQTIHQWPATLVQPVGSPLSLECTVEGTSNPNLYWYRQAAGRGLQLLFYSVGIGQISSEVPQNLSASRPQDRQFILSSKKLLLSDSGFYLCAFDRGQSPLHFGNGTRLTVT.

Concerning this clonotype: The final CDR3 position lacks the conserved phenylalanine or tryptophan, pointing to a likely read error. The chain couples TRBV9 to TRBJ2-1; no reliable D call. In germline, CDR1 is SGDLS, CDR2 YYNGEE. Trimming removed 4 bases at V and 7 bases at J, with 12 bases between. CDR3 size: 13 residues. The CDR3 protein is CASSLTDNNEQFS. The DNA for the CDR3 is TGTGCCAGCAGCCTAACAGATAATAATGAGCAGTTCTCC.

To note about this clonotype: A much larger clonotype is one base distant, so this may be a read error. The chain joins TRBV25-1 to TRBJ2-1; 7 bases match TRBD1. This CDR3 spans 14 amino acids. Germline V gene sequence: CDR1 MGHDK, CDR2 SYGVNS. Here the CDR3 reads CASSAETGSLPQLF. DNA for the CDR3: TGTGCCAGCAGTGCCGAGACAGGGAGTTTGCCCCAGCTCTTC.